These 30 T cell receptor beta chains were all obtained from the same sample, sequenced in a study of blood T cell repertoires in COVID-19. Method: immunoSEQ multiplex PCR; TCRdb's copy keeps in-frame clones and lacks some. The repertoire holds about 150,000 clones, with more than 80% as singletons. The sequenced sample was peripheral blood. The origin of the receptors is a woman aged 40 to 50 with acute or convalescent COVID-19.

The genes are TRBV6-5 and TRBJ1-3, with 8 nucleotides matching TRBD1. The CDR3 is 14 amino acids. Germline V gene data show CDR1 as MNHEY and CDR2 as SVGAGI. The ends lost 6 bases at V and 2 bases at J; junction bases unmatched: 3. The CDR3 coding sequence is TGTGCCAGCAGGGCAGGGGGCGCTGGAAACACCATATATTTT. This sequence encodes CASRAGGAGNTIYF.

This chain links TRBV18 with TRBJ2-3, with a possible D match to TRBD2 (6 bases). CDR3 length: 14 residues. Looked up from germline, CDR1 is KGHSH and CDR2 is LQKENI. Trimming cost V 2 bases and J 4 bases, with 10 bases left between them. The CDR3 spells CASSPVREPDTQYF. The CDR3 region has the DNA TGTGCCAGCTCACCAGTACGGGAGCCAGATACGCAGTATTTT. Together with reference TRBV18 and TRBJ2-3, the CDR3 gives the full variable domain: NAGVMQNPRHLVRRRGQEARLRCSPMKGHSHVYWYRQLPEEGLKFMVYLQKENIIDESGMPKERFSAEFPKEGPSILRIQQVVRGDSAAYFCASSPVREPDTQYFGPGTRLTVL.

The chain uses TRBV30 and TRBJ2-7; 7 bases line up with TRBD1. CDR1 is GTSNPN, CDR2 SVGIG, per germline (reference sequence). The CDR3 totals 15 residues. The V segment lost 1 base and the J segment 0 bases; nucleotides outside the gene matches: 6. CDR3 protein: CAWSGPGTVSYEQYF. Here the CDR3 DNA reads TGTGCCTGGAGTGGACCCGGGACAGTCTCCTACGAGCAGTACTTC.

There are a few counts of this clone. The chain carries TRBV7-9 and TRBJ2-2; D possibly corresponds to TRBD1 (6 bases). The germline V gene has CDR1 SEHNR and CDR2 FQNEAQ (reference sequence). The CDR3 contains 15 residues. Deletions cut 6 bases from V and 0 bases from J, with 11 bases between. The CDR3 loop reads CASRLDSANTGELFF. The CDR3, as DNA: TGTGCCAGCAGGTTGGACAGTGCGAACACCGGGGAGCTGTTTTTT.

The J gene is TRBJ2-4, the V gene TRBV3-1 (or the pseudogene TRBV3-2), with D perhaps TRBD1 (5 bases). Trimming took off 4 bases at V and 0 bases at J, with 10 bases between the two ends. Looked up from germline, CDR1 is LGHDT and CDR2 is YNNKEL (reference sequence). The CDR3 extends over 15 amino acids. The CDR3 region is CASSPDTIAKNIQYF. The CDR3 nucleotides read TGTGCCAGCAGCCCGGACACGATAGCCAAAAACATTCAGTACTTC.

V usage is TRBV28 and J usage is TRBJ2-2; tentatively, D is TRBD2 (5 bases). CDR1 is MDHEN and CDR2 is SYDVKM in the germline V gene. The CDR3 has 13 amino acids. Trimming removed 3 bases at V and 4 bases at J, with 6 bases between. CDR3 region: CASSFGVTGELFF. The CDR3 nucleotides are TGTGCCAGCAGTTTCGGGGTCACCGGGGAGCTGTTTTTT. Based on the CDR3 plus reference TRBV28 and TRBJ2-2, the full variable domain is DVKVTQSSRYLVKRTGEKVFLECVQDMDHENMFWYRQDPGLGLRLIYFSYDVKMKEKGDIPEGYSVSREKKERFSLILESASTNQTSMYLCASSFGVTGELFFGEGSRLTVL.

The chain couples TRBV20-1 to TRBJ2-7, with D perhaps TRBD2 (5 bases). The germline V gene has CDR1 DFQATT and CDR2 SNEGSKA (reference sequence). Trimming left V 3 bases short and J 4 bases short, with 16 bases between. The CDR3 has 14 amino acids. CDR3 protein: CSASRVARAYEQYF. In nucleotides, the CDR3 is TGCAGTGCTAGTAGGGTAGCGCGAGCATACGAGCAGTACTTC.

This sequence joins TRBV7-8 and TRBJ2-7; possibly TRBD1 for D (6 bases). Germline CDR1 is SGHVS and CDR2 is FQNEAQ. The V end was cut by 5 bases, the J end by 0 bases, with 14 bases between. CDR3 length equals 15 residues. CDR3: CASSPGSTGSYEQYF. CDR3 in DNA: TGTGCCAGCAGCCCCGGATCGACAGGCTCCTACGAGCAGTACTTC.

V is TRBV9 and J is TRBJ2-7; 7 positions match TRBD1. Germline trimming cut 0 bases from V and 5 bases from J; bases unmatched to any gene: 11. Germline V gene data show CDR1 as SGDLS and CDR2 as YYNGEE. This CDR3 contains 16 residues. CDR3 amino acids: CASSVDRDSFQHEQYF. Written as DNA, the CDR3 is TGTGCCAGCAGCGTAGATAGGGACAGTTTTCAACACGAGCAGTACTTC.

The rearrangement uses TRBV21-1 and TRBJ2-1; no check of the table's D call, TRBD1, against the DNA was made. TRBV21-1 constitutes a pseudogene. The length of the CDR3 is 16 residues. CDR3 DNA sequence: TGTGCCAGCAGCCGGACAGGAGCCTACTCCTACAATGAGCAGTTCTTC. Protein: CASSRTGAYSYNEQFF.

The J gene is TRBJ2-3, the V gene TRBV7-2; 12 bases match TRBD2. The CDR3 runs to 20 residues. V shed 0 bases, J shed 0 bases, and the junction held 10 bases outside the gene matches. Germline-derived CDR1 and CDR2 are SGHTA and FQGNSA. CDR3: CASSLALAGGPFSSTDTQYF. CDR3 nucleotide sequence: TGTGCCAGCAGCTTAGCGCTAGCGGGGGGGCCGTTCTCCAGCACAGATACGCAGTATTTT.

The chain uses TRBV10-3 and TRBJ1-2; TRBD1 matches 7 bases. Looked up from germline, CDR1 is ENHRY and CDR2 is SYGVKD. The V gene end was trimmed by 3 bases and the J gene end by 7 bases; junction bases not matched to a gene: 5. The CDR3 length is 13 residues. CDR3 sequence (DNA): TGTGCCATCAGTGATACAGGGGAAAGTGGCTACACCTTC. This gives the protein CAISDTGESGYTF.

V gene TRBV15 combines with J gene TRBJ2-1, with D possibly TRBD1 on 6 matching bases. The V gene lost 6 bases and the J gene lost 5 bases, with 11 bases spanning the gap. From germline, CDR1 is LNHNV and CDR2 YYDKDF (reference sequence). The CDR3 consists of 13 residues. The CDR3 here is CATRGSGDNEQFF. CDR3 sequence (DNA): TGTGCCACCAGAGGTTCAGGGGACAATGAGCAGTTCTTC.

The V call is TRBV12-5, the J call TRBJ1-1; D gene unclear. The CDR3 loop spans 16 amino acids. V was cut by 1 base and J by 1 base, with 13 bases left in between. Per germline, CDR1 LGHNT and CDR2 FRNRAP. CDR3 residues: CASGLGRENWNTEAFF. The CDR3 nucleotides are TGTGCTAGTGGTTTGGGAAGGGAGAACTGGAACACTGAAGCTTTCTTT.

The chain recombines TRBV5-8 with TRBJ2-1, with TRBD1 identical over 10 bases. V was clipped by 4 bases and J by 7 bases; unmatched bases: 5. The CDR3 extends over 14 amino acids. CDR1 is SGHTS, CDR2 YDEGEE, per germline. The DNA for the CDR3 is TGTGCCAGCAGCCCGGGACAGGGGTATAATGAGCAGTTCTTC. Its protein product is CASSPGQGYNEQFF.

This sequence joins TRBV5-1 and TRBJ2-3; tentatively, D is TRBD2 (5 bases). The ends were cut back, 2 bases at V and 0 bases at J, with 7 bases in the middle. The CDR3 runs to 14 residues. Germline V gene data show CDR1 as SGHRS and CDR2 as YFSETQ. The CDR3 reads CASSFGGSTDTQYF. Written as DNA, the CDR3 is TGCGCCAGCAGCTTCGGAGGAAGCACAGATACGCAGTATTTT.

J is TRBJ2-6 and V is TRBV24-1; D gene ambiguous. CDR1 is KGHDR, CDR2 SFDVKD, per germline. V was shortened by 4 bases and J by 2 bases, with 11 bases between the two germline ends. This CDR3 is built from 16 residues. The CDR3 loop reads CATSDPVRAGANVLTF. The CDR3 DNA sequence: TGTGCCACCAGTGACCCCGTTCGAGCTGGGGCCAACGTCCTGACTTTC.

In this sample, this clone turned up once. The CDR3 nucleotides read TGTGCCAGCAGTTCAGGGGGATCGGGACAGCCCCAGCATTTT. It translates to CASSSGGSGQPQHF. The V gene is TRBV27, the J gene TRBJ1-5, with TRBD1 matching over 7 bases. Germline CDR1 and CDR2: MNHEY and SMNVEV (reference sequence). The CDR3 loop spans 14 amino acids. J lost 7 bases, V lost 4 bases, and 7 bases had no gene match.

This CDR3 is CATWKGQENSPLHF. The CDR3 DNA reads as TGCGCCACCTGGAAGGGACAGGAGAATTCACCCCTCCACTTT. This chain connects TRBV10-2 to TRBJ1-6, with TRBD1 identical over 8 bases. Germline-derived CDR1 and CDR2 are WSHSY and SAAADI. The CDR3 is 14 amino acids. V lost 10 bases to trimming and J lost 7 bases; unmatched junction nucleotides: 9.

The V gene is TRBV7-9, the J gene TRBJ1-1; the match to TRBD1 covers 8 bases. V lost 1 base, J lost 0 bases, and 4 bases stayed unmatched. The CDR3 extends over 16 amino acids. Germline V lookup: CDR1 SEHNR, CDR2 FQNEAQ (reference sequence). CDR3 nucleotides: TGTGCCAGCAGCTTAGGTAGGACAGGGTTGAACACTGAAGCTTTCTTT. Its translation is CASSLGRTGLNTEAFF.

The chain joins TRBV19 to TRBJ2-7; perhaps TRBD1 as D (6 bases). Looked up from germline, CDR1 is LNHDA and CDR2 is SQIVND (reference sequence). The CDR3 extends over 15 amino acids. Deletions cut 1 base from V and 2 bases from J, with 12 bases between. CDR3 in DNA: TGTGCCAGTAGTATAGGGGCCGGGACAACCTACGAGCAGTACTTC. This sequence encodes CASSIGAGTTYEQYF.

With respect to this clone: Other DNA sequences in this sample translate to the same CDR3. The V gene is TRBV18, the J gene TRBJ2-7; TRBD2 is a possible D gene (6 bases). Trimming removed 3 bases from V and 0 bases from J, with 12 bases in between. CDR3 length equals 15 residues. Germline lookup yields CDR1 KGHSH and CDR2 LQKENI. The CDR3 reads CASSPGTASSYEQYF. The CDR3 DNA is TGTGCCAGCTCACCGGGGACTGCGAGCTCCTACGAGCAGTACTTC.

The gene calls are TRBV29-1 and TRBJ2-2; no clear D. Germline CDR1 SQVTM, CDR2 ANQGSEA. The CDR3 has 13 residues. Trimming pared 7 bases from V and 6 bases from J, leaving 15 bases between. Here the CDR3 DNA reads TGCAGCGGCATCGGTGAGTCGGCCGGGGAGCTGTTTTTT. Its translation is CSGIGESAGELFF.

The rearrangement joins TRBV12-3 or TRBV12-4 to TRBJ2-2; 9 bases map to TRBD1. V shed 11 bases and J 5 bases; nucleotides not matched to a gene: 6. The CDR3 runs 13 residues. The CDR3 bases are TGTGCCGGCGCACAGGGGGCAACCGGGGAGCTGTTTTTT. Protein: CAGAQGATGELFF.

This clone was picked up a small number of times. The chain combines TRBV5-5 with TRBJ1-5, with TRBD1 as a possible D gene (5 bases). The CDR3 sequence is 15 residues long. Germline CDR1 SGHKS, CDR2 YYEKEE (reference sequence). V gave up 1 base and J gave up 2 bases, with 10 bases separating them. The chain's CDR3 is CASSLSPGGNQPQHF. The CDR3 nucleotides are TGTGCCAGCAGCTTGTCTCCGGGGGGCAATCAGCCCCAGCATTTT.

This chain connects TRBV6-2 or TRBV6-3 to TRBJ1-2; the D gene is possibly TRBD1 (5 bases). Germline CDR1 MNHEY, CDR2 SVGEGT. This CDR3 contains 18 residues. V shed 2 bases and J shed 8 bases, with 27 bases lying between them. CDR3 sequence reads: CASSYAETENFPLYGYTF. For the CDR3, the DNA is TGTGCCAGCAGTTACGCCGAGACAGAAAATTTCCCTCTGTACGGCTACACCTTC.

A word on this clone: Sequence at one end of the junction differs from germline and may be a read error. The rearrangement links TRBV7-7 to TRBJ2-1, with 8 positions matching TRBD1. Germline CDR1 SSHAT, CDR2 FNYEAQ (reference sequence). The CDR3 consists of 14 residues. The CDR3 sequence: CASSTGQGVNEQFF. As DNA, the CDR3 is TGTGCTAGCAGCACCGGACAGGGCGTGAATGAGCAGTTCTTC.

The chain employs TRBV4-2 and TRBJ2-4, with D possibly matching TRBD2 (5 bases). Germline V gene lookup returns CDR1 LGHNA and CDR2 YNFKEQ. The CDR3 extends over 16 amino acids. Trimming cost V 3 bases and J 1 base, with 13 bases left between them. The CDR3 region has the DNA TGTGCCAGCAGCCACGCATCACTAGATGCCAAAAACATTCAGTACTTC. Encoded protein: CASSHASLDAKNIQYF.

The chain recombines TRBV3-1 (or the pseudogene TRBV3-2) with TRBJ1-5; D not certain. Germline lookup yields CDR1 LGHDT and CDR2 YNNKEL (reference sequence). The length of the CDR3 is 13 residues. V was pared by 0 bases and J by 7 bases, with 7 bases between. Written as DNA, the CDR3 is TGTGCCAGCAGCCAAGATCCAGTCCAGCCCCAGCATTTT. This translates into CASSQDPVQPQHF.

The J gene is TRBJ1-6, the V gene TRBV5-1, with TRBD1 matching 10 bases. The CDR3 has 16 residues. V was clipped by 5 bases and J by 5 bases; unmatched bases: 7. Looked up from germline, CDR1 is SGHRS and CDR2 is YFSETQ. DNA for the CDR3: TGCGCCAGCAGAGACGGACAGGGGGTAAATAATTCACCCCTCCACTTT. Its translation: CASRDGQGVNNSPLHF.